There are a few counts of the clone carrying this T cell receptor beta chain. What it recognizes is unknown. In TCRdb, the reads were re-called with MiXCR into one record per CDR3 protein. In the table there are some 700,000 distinct CDR3 sequences, roughly 36% of which are singletons. These data belong to a study of T cell repertoires in cytomegalovirus infection. Study context: Based on public TCR beta signatures, there were indications of CMV infection and of a matching HLA type.

General study findings and limits: Cumulative frequency of public TCR beta families picked out carriers of CMV plus the relevant HLA.

The receptor's source is a human donor in good health (CMV status not recorded). Some clones in this sample may be carry-over from other donors' samples. Sequencing used PBMCs.

In DNA, the CDR3 is TGTGCCAGCAGCTTAGATAGGACAGGGAGGAACTATGGCTACACCTTC. It codes for CASSLDRTGRNYGYTF. The genes are TRBV11-2 and TRBJ1-2; 8 bases are shared with TRBD1. V lost 0 bases, J lost 2 bases, and 5 bases stayed unmatched. The CDR3 extends over 16 amino acids. Per the germline V gene, CDR1 is SGHAT and CDR2 is FQNNGV.